This T cell receptor beta chain was found in a study of T cell responses to AZD1222 COVID-19 vaccine (dated by TCRdb to the early 2020s). About the investigation overall: A total of about 240 trial participants underwent TCR sequencing, of whom 207 received two doses of AZD1222 and about 25 received two doses of the MenACWY control vaccine. Trial participants were enrolled by age into 18-55, 56-69 and 70-plus year subgroups, with about 150, 28 and 57 TCR-sequenced participants respectively.

What the authors observed across the whole study: Conclusions about previously exposed vaccinees are limited, since just five or six AZD1222 recipients were seropositive for SARS-CoV-2 at baseline. Because no samples from the day 14 peak response were available, repertoires could be characterized only after the peak T cell response. The 56-69-year group was small, and its depth increase did not reach significance, likely because of low power. After two AZD1222 doses, both the breadth and the depth of spike-specific TCRs were significantly higher than at day 0 and than in MenACWY recipients. Most participants were white British and females outnumbered males, and the authors suggested that clonal diversity may have been underestimated. The whole spike protein was spanned by vaccine-associated CD4 TCRs, and dominant responses were seen in regions 160-218 and 743-854. Epitopes outside the regions mutated in the B.1.351 and B.1.1.7 variants were reportedly recognized by nearly half of the unique spike-specific TCRs.

What the time point label conveys for this sample: about 28 days (+/-7) after the second vaccine dose. Because spike-specific TCR depth and breadth did not differ between the two schedules, AZD1222 recipients who got a second dose at roughly 4 weeks were pooled with those who got a second dose at roughly 12 weeks. Vaccinee samples came from UK trials COV001 and COV002, including a single-blind randomized controlled phase 2/3 trial of AZD1222 (ChAdOx1 nCoV-19) in healthy adults. For TCRbeta chain sequencing, PBMC samples were collected from trial participants at day 0 and at day 28 after the second dose. Comment on this clone: Its recognized antigen is unknown. No much larger clonotype is one base removed from it; base qualities were not supplied.

The CDR3 regions of human TCRbeta chains were subjected to immunosequencing. Processing in the source paper ran as follows. TCRs in the repertoires were matched against a reference library of SARS-CoV-2-specific TCRs that had been generated with the MIRA antigen-specificity platform. Breadth was defined as the fraction of unique TCRs that were SARS-CoV-2-associated, and depth was defined as the fraction of total T cells that were SARS-CoV-2-associated. Using the MIRA data, every spike-specific TCR was mapped to the spike region that the TCR reacted to and assigned to either a CD4 or a CD8 class. Log10-transformed breadth and depth values were compared by one-way ANOVA with Sidak's multiple comparisons tests. TCRdb took over this immuneACCESS table, retaining in-frame rearrangements with V and J assigned. Such tables are incomplete; in checked studies, under half of the missing clones stem from an unresolved V gene, and the remainder is unexplained. V and J calls plus clone size are reproduced from that table; the DNA served to infer D and trimming. This sample is represented by about 80,000 clones; 80% to 90% of them were singletons. The ten largest account for around 3.6% of the sample.

The CDR3 runs 16 residues from the cysteine to the phenylalanine. Only the CDR3 region is kept as DNA, spanning 48 bases read in frame from base 1. The V and J ends are trimmed by 4 bases and 0 bases, leaving 14 bases between them. CDR1 and CDR2 were assigned from the germline V gene (reference sequence) as SGHNT and YYREEE. The source was peripheral blood, collected 28 days after the second AZD1222 dose. The rearranged segments are TRBV5-4 and TRBJ1-3; a tentative D match to TRBD1 spans 6 bases. The TCR originated in an adult who received the AZD1222 COVID-19 vaccine. For the CDR3, the sequence is CASSQTKDSSGNTIYF. DNA sequence: TGTGCCAGCAGCCAGACAAAGGACAGCTCTGGAAACACCATATATTTT.